The clone carrying this T cell receptor beta chain was counted between two and nine times. The germline V gene encodes CDR1 MNHEY and CDR2 SVGAGI. This CDR3 region has 13 residues. V was pared by 5 bases and J by 7 bases, with 15 bases between. TCRdb passed the RT-PCR reads through MiXCR, listing each CDR3 protein once. The data contain about 680,000 distinct CDR3 sequences, 13% to 15% of them singletons. Sequencing input: memory CD4+ T cells from blood. This chain uses TRBV6-5 with TRBJ2-7; D possibly matches TRBD1 or TRBD2 (7 bases each). This sequence was found in a female donor in good health, serving as a healthy control. The CDR3 sequence: CASSGPGGGEQYF. DNA of the CDR3: TGTGCCAGCAGTGGCCCAGGGGGAGGGGAGCAGTACTTC.